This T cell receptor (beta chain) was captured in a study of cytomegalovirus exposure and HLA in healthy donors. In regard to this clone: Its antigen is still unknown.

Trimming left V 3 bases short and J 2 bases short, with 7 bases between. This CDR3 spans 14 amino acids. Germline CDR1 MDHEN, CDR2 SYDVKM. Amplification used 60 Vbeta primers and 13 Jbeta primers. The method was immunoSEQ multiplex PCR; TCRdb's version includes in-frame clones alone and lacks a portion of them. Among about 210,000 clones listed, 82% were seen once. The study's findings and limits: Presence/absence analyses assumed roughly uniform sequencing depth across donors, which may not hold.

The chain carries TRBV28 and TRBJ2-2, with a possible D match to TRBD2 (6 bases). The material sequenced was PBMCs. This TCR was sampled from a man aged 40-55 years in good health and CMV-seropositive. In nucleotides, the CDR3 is TGTGCCAGCAGTTTGGAGGGTAACACCGGGGAGCTGTTTTTT. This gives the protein CASSLEGNTGELFF.